The clone carrying this TCR beta chain has just a few counts. The data originate from a study of CD8+ T cells in alopecia areata. Extracted RNA was reverse transcribed into cDNA, the sequencing template. Sequenced by immunoSEQ multiplex PCR; TCRdb stores in-frame clones only, minus some. The profile shows fewer than 90,000 clones, 45% to 60% of them singletons. CDR3 length: 13 amino acids. The V and J ends lost 7 bases and 5 bases respectively, with 15 bases between them. Germline loops: CDR1 SQVTM, CDR2 ANQGSEA. The clonotype comes from a human donor with alopecia areata. The rearrangement uses TRBV29-1 and TRBJ2-1; perhaps TRBD1 as D (6 bases). Sequencing was done on a sample of NKG2D-high CD8+ T cells sorted from blood. CDR3 sequence: CSGADSRDNEQFF. CDR3 coding DNA: TGCAGCGGTGCGGACAGCAGAGACAATGAGCAGTTCTTC.